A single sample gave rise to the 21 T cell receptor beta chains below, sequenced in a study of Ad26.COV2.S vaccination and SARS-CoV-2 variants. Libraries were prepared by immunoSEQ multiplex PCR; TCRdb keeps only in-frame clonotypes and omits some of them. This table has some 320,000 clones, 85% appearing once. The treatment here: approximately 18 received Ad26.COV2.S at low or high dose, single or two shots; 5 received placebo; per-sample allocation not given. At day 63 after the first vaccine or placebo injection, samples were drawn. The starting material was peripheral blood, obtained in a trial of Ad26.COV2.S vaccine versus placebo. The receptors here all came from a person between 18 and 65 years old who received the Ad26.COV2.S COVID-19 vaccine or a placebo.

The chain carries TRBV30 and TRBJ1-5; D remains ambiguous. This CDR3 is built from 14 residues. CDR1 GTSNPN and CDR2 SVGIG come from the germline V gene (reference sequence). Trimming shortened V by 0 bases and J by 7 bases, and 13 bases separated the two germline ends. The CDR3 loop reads CAWSVKQLDQPQHF. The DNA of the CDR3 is TGTGCCTGGAGTGTAAAACAGTTGGACCAGCCCCAGCATTTT.

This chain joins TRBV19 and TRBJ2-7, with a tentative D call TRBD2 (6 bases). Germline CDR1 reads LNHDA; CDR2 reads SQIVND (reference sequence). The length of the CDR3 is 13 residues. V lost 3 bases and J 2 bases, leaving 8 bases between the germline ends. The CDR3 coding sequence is TGTGCCAGTAGTATTGCGGGGACCTACGAGCAGTACTTC. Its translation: CASSIAGTYEQYF.

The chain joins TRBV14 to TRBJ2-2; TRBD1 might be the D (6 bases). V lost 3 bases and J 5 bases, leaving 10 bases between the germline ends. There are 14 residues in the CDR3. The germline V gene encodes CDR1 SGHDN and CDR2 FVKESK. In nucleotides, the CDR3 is TGTGCCAGCAGCCATCTGCAGGGGACCGGGGAGCTGTTTTTT. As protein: CASSHLQGTGELFF.

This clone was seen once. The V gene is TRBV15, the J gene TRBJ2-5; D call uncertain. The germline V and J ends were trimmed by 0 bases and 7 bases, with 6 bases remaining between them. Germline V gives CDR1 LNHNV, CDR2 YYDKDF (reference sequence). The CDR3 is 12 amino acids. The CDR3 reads CATSRDSATQYF. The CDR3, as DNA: TGTGCCACCAGCAGAGATTCAGCGACCCAGTACTTC.

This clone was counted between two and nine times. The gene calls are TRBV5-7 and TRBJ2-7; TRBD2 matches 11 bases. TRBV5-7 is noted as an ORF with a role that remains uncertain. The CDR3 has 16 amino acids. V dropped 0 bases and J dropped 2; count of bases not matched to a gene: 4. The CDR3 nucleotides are TGTGCCAGCAGCTTGGAGCCTAGCGGGGGGCCCTACGAGCAGTACTTC. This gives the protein CASSLEPSGGPYEQYF.

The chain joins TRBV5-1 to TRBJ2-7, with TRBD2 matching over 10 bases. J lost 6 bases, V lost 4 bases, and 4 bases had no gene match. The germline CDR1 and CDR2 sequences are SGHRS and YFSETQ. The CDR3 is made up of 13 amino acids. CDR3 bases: TGCGCCAGCAGCATCGAGCGGGGGGGCGAGCAGTACTTC. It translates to CASSIERGGEQYF.

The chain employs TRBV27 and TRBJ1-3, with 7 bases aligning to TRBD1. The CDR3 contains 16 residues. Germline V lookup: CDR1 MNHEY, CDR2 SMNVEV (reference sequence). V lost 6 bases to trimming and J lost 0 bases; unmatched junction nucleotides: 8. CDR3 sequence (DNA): TGTGCCAGCAGAACCCTCGGGACAGCCTCTGGAAACACCATATATTTT. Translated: CASRTLGTASGNTIYF.

CDR3 coding DNA: TGTGCTAGTGGTTTGGTAAACACCGGGGAGCTGTTTTTT. This codes for CASGLVNTGELFF. J is TRBJ2-2 and V is TRBV12-5; D unclear. Looked up from germline, CDR1 is LGHNT and CDR2 is FRNRAP. V was clipped by 0 bases and J by 2 bases, with 1 base between them. The CDR3 totals 13 residues.

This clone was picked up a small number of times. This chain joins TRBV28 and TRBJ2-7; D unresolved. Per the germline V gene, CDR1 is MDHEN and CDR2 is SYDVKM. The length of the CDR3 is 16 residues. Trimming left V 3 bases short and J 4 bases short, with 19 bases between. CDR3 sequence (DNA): TGTGCCAGCAGTTTTTTTACCCGCAGGAAGGCTTACGAGCAGTACTTC. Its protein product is CASSFFTRRKAYEQYF.

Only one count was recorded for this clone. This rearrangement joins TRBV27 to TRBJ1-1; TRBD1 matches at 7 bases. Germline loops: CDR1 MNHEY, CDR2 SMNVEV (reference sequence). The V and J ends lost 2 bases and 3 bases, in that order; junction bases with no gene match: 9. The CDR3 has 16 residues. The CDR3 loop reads CASSLGKGAGYTEAFF. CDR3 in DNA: TGTGCCAGCAGTTTAGGGAAGGGGGCCGGATACACTGAAGCTTTCTTT.

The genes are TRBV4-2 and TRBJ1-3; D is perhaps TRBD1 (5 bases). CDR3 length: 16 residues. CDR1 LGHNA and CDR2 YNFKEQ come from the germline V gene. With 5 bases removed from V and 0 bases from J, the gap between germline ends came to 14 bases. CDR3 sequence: CASSSSDSLSGNTIYF. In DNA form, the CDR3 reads TGTGCCAGCAGCTCGAGCGACAGCCTCTCTGGAAACACCATATATTTT.

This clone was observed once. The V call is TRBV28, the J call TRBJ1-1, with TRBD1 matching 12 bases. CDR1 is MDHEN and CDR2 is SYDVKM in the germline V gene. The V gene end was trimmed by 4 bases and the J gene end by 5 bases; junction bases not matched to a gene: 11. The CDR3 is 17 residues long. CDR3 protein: CASSYFPGQGARTEAFF. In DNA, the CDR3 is TGTGCCAGCAGTTATTTCCCGGGACAGGGGGCTCGGACTGAAGCTTTCTTT.

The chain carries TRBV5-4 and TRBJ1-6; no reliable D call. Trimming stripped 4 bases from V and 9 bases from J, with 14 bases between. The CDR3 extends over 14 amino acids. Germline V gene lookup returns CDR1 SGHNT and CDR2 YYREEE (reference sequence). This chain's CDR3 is CASSEDPFGSPLHF. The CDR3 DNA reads TGTGCCAGCAGCGAAGACCCCTTCGGTTCACCCCTCCACTTT.

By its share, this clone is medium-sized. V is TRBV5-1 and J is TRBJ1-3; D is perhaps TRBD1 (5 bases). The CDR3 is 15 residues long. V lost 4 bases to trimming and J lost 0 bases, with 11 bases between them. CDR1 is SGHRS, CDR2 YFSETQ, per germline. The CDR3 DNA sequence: TGCGCCAGCAGCCTGACAGCAGTCTCTGGAAACACCATATATTTT. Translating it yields CASSLTAVSGNTIYF. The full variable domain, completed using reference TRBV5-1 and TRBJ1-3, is KAGVTQTPRYLIKTRGQQVTLSCSPISGHRSVSWYQQTPGQGLQFLFEYFSETQRNKGNFPGRFSGRQFSNSRSEMNVSTLELGDSALYLCASSLTAVSGNTIYFGEGSWLTVV.

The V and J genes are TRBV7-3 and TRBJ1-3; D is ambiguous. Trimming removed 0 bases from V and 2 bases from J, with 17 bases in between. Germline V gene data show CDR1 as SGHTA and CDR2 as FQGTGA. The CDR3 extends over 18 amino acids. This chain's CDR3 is CASSLTCSRRPTGNTIYF. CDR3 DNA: TGTGCCAGCAGCTTAACGTGTTCGCGCAGACCCACTGGAAACACCATATATTTT.

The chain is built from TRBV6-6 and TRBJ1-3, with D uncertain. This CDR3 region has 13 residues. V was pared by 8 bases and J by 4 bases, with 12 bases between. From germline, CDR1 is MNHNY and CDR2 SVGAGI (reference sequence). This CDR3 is CASPDPAGNTIYF. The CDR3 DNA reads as TGTGCCAGCCCGGATCCGGCAGGAAACACCATATATTTT.

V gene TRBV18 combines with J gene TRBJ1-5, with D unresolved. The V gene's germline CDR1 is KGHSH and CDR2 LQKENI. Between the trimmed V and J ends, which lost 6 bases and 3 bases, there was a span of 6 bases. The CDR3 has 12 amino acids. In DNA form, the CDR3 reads TGTGCCAGCTCGGAGGTCAATCAGCCCCAGCATTTT. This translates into CASSEVNQPQHF.

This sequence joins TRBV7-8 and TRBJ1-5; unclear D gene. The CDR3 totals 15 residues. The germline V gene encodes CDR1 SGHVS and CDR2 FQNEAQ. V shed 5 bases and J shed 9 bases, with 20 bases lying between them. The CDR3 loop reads CASSPEVGSQRPQHF. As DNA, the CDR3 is TGTGCCAGCAGCCCCGAAGTTGGGTCCCAACGGCCCCAGCATTTT.

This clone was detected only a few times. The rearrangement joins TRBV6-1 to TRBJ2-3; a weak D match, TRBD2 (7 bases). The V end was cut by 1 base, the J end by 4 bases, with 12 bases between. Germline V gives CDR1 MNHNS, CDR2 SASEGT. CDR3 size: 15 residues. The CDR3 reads CASSEVTGGPDTQYF. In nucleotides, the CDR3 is TGTGCCAGCAGTGAAGTGACGGGGGGCCCAGATACGCAGTATTTT.

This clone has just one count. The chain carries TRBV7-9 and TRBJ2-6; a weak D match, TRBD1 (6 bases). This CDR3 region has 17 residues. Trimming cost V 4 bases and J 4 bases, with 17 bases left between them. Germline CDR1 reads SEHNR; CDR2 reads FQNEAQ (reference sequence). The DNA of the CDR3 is TGTGCCAGCAGCTACCGGACAGCTGGATCGGGGGCCAACGTCCTGACTTTC. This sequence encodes CASSYRTAGSGANVLTF.

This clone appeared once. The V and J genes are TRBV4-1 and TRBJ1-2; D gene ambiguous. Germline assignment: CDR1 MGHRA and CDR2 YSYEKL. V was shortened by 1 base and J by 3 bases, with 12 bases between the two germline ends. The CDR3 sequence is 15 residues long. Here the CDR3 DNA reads TGCGCCAGCAGCCAAGGGGTCATTAGAGACTATGGCTACACCTTC. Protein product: CASSQGVIRDYGYTF.